The sequence of this T cell receptor (beta chain) was determined in a study of CD8+CD57+ T cells in acquired aplastic anemia. At the level of the study: An average of around 3.5 ug of DNA was obtained from sorted CD4+ and CD8+ cells. Notes on the study in general: Any difference that existed in CD8+ Simpson's diversity between patients and controls was not significant.

CDR1 is SGHNT, CDR2 YYREEE, per germline (reference sequence). CDR3 length equals 16 residues. The junction had 15 bases not matched to a gene; V was cut back by 4 bases and J by 8 bases. The TCR beta profiling, which covered VDJ combination and CDR3 sequence, was carried out using genomic DNA as the template. TCRdb used MiXCR to reprocess the reads, holding one entry per CDR3 protein. The sample has 150,000 to 200,000 distinct CDR3 sequences, 40% to 55% seen once; the top ten hold 2.5% to 3.5%. This clonotype was counted a single time. Its matching antigen is unknown. A single base separates this from a much larger clone, so it may be a read error. Likely a read error: the CDR3 ends without its conserved phenylalanine or tryptophan.

The material sequenced was sorted CD4+, CD8+, or CD8+CD57+ T cells (not recorded which) from PBMCs. The sequence was collected from a human donor in good health. This chain links TRBV5-4 with TRBJ1-2, with 9 bases aligning to TRBD1. The DNA of the CDR3 is TGTGCCAGCAGCATGGGACAGGGAGTCGATACTATGGGCTACACCCTC. Translated, it gives CASSMGQGVDTMGYTL.